This T cell receptor (beta chain) is from a study of cytomegalovirus exposure and HLA in healthy donors. General study findings and limits: Previous analysis showed most TCR beta V segments were productive about 87% or about 30% of the time. Among immune exposure information, only CMV serostatus was available.

The CDR3 length is 14 residues. The germline gives CDR1 MNHNS, CDR2 SASEGT. Trimming shortened V by 4 bases and J by 7 bases, and 17 bases separated the two germline ends. About this clone itself: Its antigen is undetermined.

Amplification used 60 Vbeta primers and 13 Jbeta primers. The assay was immunoSEQ multiplex PCR, and TCRdb's table has in-frame clones only and misses some. The repertoire has 99,000 or so clones, 79% of them found once; the top ten carry about 3.6%. V usage is TRBV6-1 and J usage is TRBJ2-7; D possibly corresponds to TRBD1 (6 bases). This receptor was taken from a male donor in good health and CMV-seropositive. Sequencing input: PBMCs. The CDR3 protein is CASSGWQGQGEQYF. The CDR3 nucleotides are TGTGCCAGCAGTGGGTGGCAGGGACAAGGGGAGCAGTACTTC.